The 3 T cell receptor beta chains listed next were all sequenced from one sample in a study of cytomegalovirus exposure and HLA in healthy donors. The primer mix had 60 Vbeta and 13 Jbeta primers. Using immunoSEQ multiplex PCR, the repertoire was profiled, and TCRdb retains in-frame clones only, with some absent. The data show about 120,000 clones, approximately 80% seen once. The sequencing sample was made of PBMCs. All receptors come from a man younger than 35 in good health and CMV-seropositive.

This chain uses TRBV18 with TRBJ2-2; D is perhaps TRBD1 (5 bases). Trimming removed 1 base from V and 6 bases from J, with 6 bases in between. Germline V lookup: CDR1 KGHSH, CDR2 LQKENI. The CDR3 is 13 amino acids. CDR3 DNA sequence: TGTGCCAGCTCACCACAGGGGTCCGGGGAGCTGTTTTTT. Amino acids: CASSPQGSGELFF.

The chain couples TRBV5-1 to TRBJ2-5, with 13 bases lining up with TRBD2. This CDR3 comprises 15 residues. The ends lost 4 bases at V and 4 bases at J; junction bases unmatched: 4. Germline CDR1 reads SGHRS; CDR2 reads YFSETQ. The CDR3 here is CASSVGLAGVETQYF. The CDR3, as DNA: TGCGCCAGCAGCGTCGGACTAGCGGGAGTAGAGACCCAGTACTTC. The full variable domain, in which reference TRBV5-1 and TRBJ2-5 provide the parts outside the CDR3, is KAGVTQTPRYLIKTRGQQVTLSCSPISGHRSVSWYQQTPGQGLQFLFEYFSETQRNKGNFPGRFSGRQFSNSRSEMNVSTLELGDSALYLCASSVGLAGVETQYFGPGTRLLVL.

The CDR3 spells CSVETPPGANVLTF. DNA for the CDR3: TGCAGCGTTGAGACTCCCCCCGGGGCCAACGTCCTGACTTTC. V usage is TRBV29-1 and J usage is TRBJ2-6; D gene uncertain. The CDR3 is made up of 14 amino acids. Germline CDR1 and CDR2: SQVTM and ANQGSEA. The ends were cut back, 3 bases at V and 4 bases at J, with 10 bases in the middle.